The T cell receptor (beta chain) described here comes from a study of cytomegalovirus exposure and HLA in healthy donors. Study-wide findings and caveats: The authors listed about 170 TCR beta chains as cytomegalovirus-associated. Being productive about 87% or about 30% of the time was typical of most TCR beta V segments in an earlier analysis. Equally common other TCR beta chains were less clonally expanded than HLA-associated ones, a later analysis found.

Comments on this clone: Its antigen is unidentified.

PCR primers comprised 60 Vbeta and 13 Jbeta primers. The method was immunoSEQ multiplex PCR; TCRdb's version includes in-frame clones alone and lacks a portion of them. The sample yields 100,000 to 150,000 clones, over 75% seen once. The J segment lost 4 bases and the V segment lost 3 bases, leaving 7 bases of the junction unmatched. Germline V gene sequence: CDR1 MGHRA, CDR2 YSYEKL. CDR3 length equals 15 residues. Sample: PBMCs. This chain uses TRBV4-1 with TRBJ1-2; TRBD1 matches 8 bases. The sequence was collected from a woman in her thirties or forties in good health and CMV-seropositive. This chain's CDR3 is CASSQSMGQVYGYTF. CDR3 in DNA: TGCGCCAGCAGCCAGTCGATGGGACAGGTCTATGGCTACACCTTC.